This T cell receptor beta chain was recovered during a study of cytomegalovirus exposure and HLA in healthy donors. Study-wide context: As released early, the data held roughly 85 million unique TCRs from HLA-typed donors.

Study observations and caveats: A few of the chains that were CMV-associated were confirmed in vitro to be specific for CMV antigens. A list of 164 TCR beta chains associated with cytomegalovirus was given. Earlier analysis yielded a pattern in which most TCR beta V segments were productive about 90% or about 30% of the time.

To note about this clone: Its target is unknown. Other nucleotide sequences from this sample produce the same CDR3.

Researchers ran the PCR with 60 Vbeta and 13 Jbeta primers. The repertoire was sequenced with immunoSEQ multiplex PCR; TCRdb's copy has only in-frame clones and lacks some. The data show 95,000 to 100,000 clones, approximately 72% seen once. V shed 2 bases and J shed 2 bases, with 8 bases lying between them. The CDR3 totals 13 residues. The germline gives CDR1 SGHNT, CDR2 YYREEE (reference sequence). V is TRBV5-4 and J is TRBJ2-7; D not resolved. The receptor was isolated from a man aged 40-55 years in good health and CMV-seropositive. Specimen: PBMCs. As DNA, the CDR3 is TGTGCCAGCAGCTTAGAGTCCACCTACGAGCAGTACTTC. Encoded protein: CASSLESTYEQYF.